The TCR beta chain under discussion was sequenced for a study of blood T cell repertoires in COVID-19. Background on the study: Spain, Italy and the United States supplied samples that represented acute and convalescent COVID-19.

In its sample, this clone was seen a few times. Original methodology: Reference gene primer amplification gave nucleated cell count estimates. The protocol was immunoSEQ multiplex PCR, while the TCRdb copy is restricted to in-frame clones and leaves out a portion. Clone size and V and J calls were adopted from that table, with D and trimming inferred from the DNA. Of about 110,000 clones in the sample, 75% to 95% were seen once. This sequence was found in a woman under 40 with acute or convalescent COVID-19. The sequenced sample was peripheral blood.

The CDR3, as DNA: TGTGCCAGCAGCCCCACTCAGCGATTCGGGCCCCAGCATTTT. Residues: CASSPTQRFGPQHF. The chain recombines TRBV6-2 or TRBV6-3 with TRBJ1-5; D not resolved. Germline V gene lookup returns CDR1 MNHEY and CDR2 SVGEGT. Between the trimmed V and J ends, which lost 6 bases and 9 bases, there was a span of 18 bases. The CDR3 has 14 amino acids.